These 22 T cell receptor beta chains originate from one sample sequenced in a study of T cell responses to AZD1222 COVID-19 vaccine. Clones were read by immunoSEQ multiplex PCR, and TCRdb kept only the in-frame ones, dropping some. The repertoire holds over 130,000 clones, with more than 90% as singletons. The specimen comprised peripheral blood, sampled on day 0 of AZD1222 vaccination. The receptor source for this set is an adult in good health.

The J gene is TRBJ2-7, the V gene TRBV19; 7 bases fit TRBD1. This CDR3 has 15 residues. The V segment lost 8 bases and the J segment 1 base; nucleotides outside the gene matches: 11. Germline CDR1 LNHDA, CDR2 SQIVND (reference sequence). The CDR3 here is CASRGHGTASYEQYF. CDR3 DNA: TGTGCCAGTCGCGGGCACGGGACAGCGTCCTACGAGCAGTACTTC.

The rearrangement joins TRBV5-1 to TRBJ2-2, with D maybe TRBD1 (6 bases). Germline V lookup: CDR1 SGHRS, CDR2 YFSETQ. Trimming pared 3 bases from V and 0 bases from J, leaving 9 bases between. The CDR3 is made up of 15 amino acids. In DNA form, the CDR3 reads TGCGCCAGCAGCTCAAGGACAGCGAACACCGGGGAGCTGTTTTTT. Encoded protein: CASSSRTANTGELFF.

The chain links TRBV5-5 to TRBJ1-4, with D possibly being TRBD1 (6 bases). V shed 2 bases and J shed 6 bases, with 11 bases lying between them. The CDR3 sequence is 14 residues long. Germline V gives CDR1 SGHKS, CDR2 YYEKEE (reference sequence). The CDR3 bases are TGTGCCAGCAGCTTCCGGGGGCTCGATGAAAAACTGTTTTTT. Its translation is CASSFRGLDEKLFF.

The CDR3 protein is CASSLAVRNQPQHF. DNA for the CDR3: TGTGCCAGCAGTTTGGCGGTAAGGAATCAGCCCCAGCATTTT. The genes are TRBV27 and TRBJ1-5; D not certain. V was clipped by 3 bases and J by 4 bases, with 10 bases between them. The CDR3 is made up of 14 amino acids. Germline V gene sequence: CDR1 MNHEY, CDR2 SMNVEV (reference sequence).

The chain links TRBV7-2 to TRBJ1-2, with D unclear. The ends were cut back, 1 base at V and 4 bases at J, with 13 bases in the middle. This CDR3 contains 15 residues. The germline gives CDR1 SGHTA, CDR2 FQGNSA. This CDR3 is CASSLGSALAYGYTF. The CDR3 DNA reads as TGTGCCAGCAGCTTAGGTTCAGCGCTGGCCTATGGCTACACCTTC. Full variable domain (missing parts from reference TRBV7-2 and TRBJ1-2): GAGVSQSPSNKVTEKGKDVELRCDPISGHTALYWYRQSLGQGLEFLIYFQGNSAPDKSGLPSDRFSAERTGGSVSTLTIQRTQQEDSAVYLCASSLGSALAYGYTFGSGTRLTVV.

The rearrangement links TRBV5-1 to TRBJ2-1, with TRBD1 matching 7 bases. The CDR3 sequence is 15 residues long. The junction had 8 bases not matched to a gene; V was cut back by 4 bases and J by 4 bases. Germline V lookup: CDR1 SGHRS, CDR2 YFSETQ. In DNA form, the CDR3 reads TGCGCCAGCAGCCACGGGACAGTTGATTACAATGAGCAGTTCTTC. Translation gives CASSHGTVDYNEQFF.

This clone was seen a single time. The genes are TRBV12-3 or TRBV12-4 and TRBJ1-1; D uncertain. Trimming shortened V by 3 bases and J by 5 bases, and 10 bases separated the two germline ends. This CDR3 spans 13 amino acids. CDR3 sequence (DNA): TGTGCCAGCAGTTTCGCCAGACGGACTGAAGCTTTCTTT. It encodes CASSFARRTEAFF.

The chain employs TRBV3-1 (or the pseudogene TRBV3-2) and TRBJ2-5; 8 nucleotides line up with TRBD2. Germline V gene lookup returns CDR1 LGHDT and CDR2 YNNKEL (reference sequence). V dropped 3 bases and J dropped 11; count of bases not matched to a gene: 5. CDR3 size: 12 residues. CDR3 nucleotides: TGTGCCAGCAGCCACGGGGGGGCGTATCAGTACTTC. This codes for CASSHGGAYQYF.

The CDR3 DNA follows: TGTGCCAGCAGCTTAGCAGGGGGCTGGACTGAAGCTTTCTTT. It codes for CASSLAGGWTEAFF. This chain uses TRBV11-2 with TRBJ1-1; 8 nucleotides align to TRBD1. The CDR3 is 14 amino acids. The V gene's germline CDR1 is SGHAT and CDR2 FQNNGV. With V trimmed by 1 base and J by 5 bases, 3 bases remained unmatched.

This chain joins TRBV9 and TRBJ1-6; D is unresolved. The CDR3 extends over 16 amino acids. Germline CDR1 reads SGDLS; CDR2 reads YYNGEE. V lost 6 bases and J 7 bases, leaving 20 bases between the germline ends. The CDR3 spells CASKKGGSGENSPLHF. DNA of the CDR3: TGTGCCAGCAAAAAGGGAGGGTCTGGGGAAAATTCACCCCTCCACTTT.

This clone was seen a handful of times. The chain has TRBV19 and TRBJ1-5; 7 positions agree with TRBD1. Germline CDR1 reads LNHDA; CDR2 reads SQIVND (reference sequence). V lost 6 bases, J lost 1 base, and 9 bases stayed unmatched. This CDR3 spans 16 amino acids. CDR3 sequence: CASRGTESWSNQPQHF. CDR3 in DNA: TGTGCCAGTAGAGGGACAGAGTCCTGGAGCAATCAGCCCCAGCATTTT.

The V call is TRBV7-9, the J call TRBJ2-7; D is tentatively TRBD1 or TRBD2 (5 bases each). CDR3 length equals 15 residues. The V end was cut by 5 bases, the J end by 2 bases, with 16 bases between. The germline V gene encodes CDR1 SEHNR and CDR2 FQNEAQ (reference sequence). CDR3 in DNA: TGTGCCAGCAGCCCCGGGGCCTCCACCCCCTACGAGCAGTACTTC. Its translation: CASSPGASTPYEQYF.

The rearrangement links TRBV7-2 to TRBJ2-7; possibly TRBD1 for D (6 bases). The CDR3 loop spans 14 amino acids. The V and J ends lost 5 bases and 0 bases respectively, with 11 bases between them. Germline CDR1 is SGHTA and CDR2 is FQGNSA. This CDR3 reads CASSQRTVSYEQYF. CDR3 nucleotides: TGTGCCAGCAGCCAAAGGACAGTCTCCTACGAGCAGTACTTC. Using reference TRBV7-2 and TRBJ2-7 for the parts outside the CDR3, the full variable domain is GAGVSQSPSNKVTEKGKDVELRCDPISGHTALYWYRQSLGQGLEFLIYFQGNSAPDKSGLPSDRFSAERTGGSVSTLTIQRTQQEDSAVYLCASSQRTVSYEQYFGPGTRLTVT.

V and J are TRBV5-4 and TRBJ2-5; TRBD2 matches at 8 bases. J was trimmed by 5 bases and V by 0 bases; bases with no gene match: 6. Germline values: CDR1 SGHNT, CDR2 YYREEE (reference sequence). The CDR3 spans 15 residues. CDR3 DNA sequence: TGTGCCAGCAGCTTGGTGGGACTAGGGAGGGAGACCCAGTACTTC. This translates into CASSLVGLGRETQYF.

This chain uses TRBV19 with TRBJ1-5; the D gene is possibly TRBD1 (5 bases). Germline V lookup: CDR1 LNHDA, CDR2 SQIVND (reference sequence). V lost 7 bases, J lost 7 bases, and 23 bases lay in between. The CDR3 has 16 amino acids. CDR3 bases: TGTGCCAGTACCACGAGATCTGTGGGGGTAGGACAGCCCCAGCATTTT. Its protein product is CASTTRSVGVGQPQHF. Full variable domain (remainder filled in from reference TRBV19 and TRBJ1-5): DGGITQSPKYLFRKEGQNVTLSCEQNLNHDAMYWYRQDPGQGLRLIYYSQIVNDFQKGDIAEGYSVSREKKESFPLTVTSAQKNPTAFYLCASTTRSVGVGQPQHFGDGTRLSIL.

This chain uses TRBV7-9 with TRBJ2-1; TRBD1 matches 8 bases. The CDR3 totals 13 residues. Trimming removed 3 bases from V and 6 bases from J; junction bases left unmatched: 1. Germline CDR1 SEHNR, CDR2 FQNEAQ (reference sequence). CDR3 bases: TGTGCCAGCAGCTTCGGACAGGGCAATGAGCAGTTCTTC. Protein product: CASSFGQGNEQFF.

The chain couples TRBV19 to TRBJ1-4; 9 bases are shared with TRBD1. J gave up 7 bases and V 7 bases, and 10 bases lay outside the gene matches. The CDR3 length is 15 residues. CDR1 is LNHDA, CDR2 SQIVND, per germline (reference sequence). The CDR3: CASKRPGTGSEKLFF. The CDR3, as DNA: TGTGCCAGTAAGAGGCCAGGGACAGGGTCTGAAAAACTGTTTTTT.

This rearrangement joins TRBV3-1 (or the pseudogene TRBV3-2) to TRBJ2-3; 8 nucleotides match TRBD2. Germline V gives CDR1 LGHDT, CDR2 YNNKEL (reference sequence). The ends lost 3 bases at V and 2 bases at J; junction bases unmatched: 13. This CDR3 comprises 18 residues. In DNA, the CDR3 is TGTGCCAGCAGCCAGCCCCACTTGGGGCGGGGGGTCACAGATACGCAGTATTTT. Protein sequence: CASSQPHLGRGVTDTQYF.

The chain carries TRBV14 and TRBJ2-7; the D is unclear. Germline V gene lookup returns CDR1 SGHDN and CDR2 FVKESK. This CDR3 contains 15 residues. Trimming left V 0 bases short and J 0 bases short, with 9 bases between. For the CDR3, the DNA is TGTGCCAGCAGCCAAGATCTGTTAAGCTCCTACGAGCAGTACTTC. Residues: CASSQDLLSSYEQYF.

This chain links TRBV5-1 with TRBJ1-3; 8 bases agree with TRBD1. CDR1 SGHRS and CDR2 YFSETQ come from the germline V gene. This CDR3 comprises 14 residues. V dropped 3 bases and J dropped 4; count of bases not matched to a gene: 3. CDR3 DNA sequence: TGCGCCAGCAGCTCCGGGACAGGAGGAAACACCATATATTTT. Protein sequence: CASSSGTGGNTIYF.

This clone has a single count. The chain is built from TRBV7-8 and TRBJ1-2; no firm D call. The V end lost 5 bases, the J end lost 4 bases, and 11 bases lay between the germline ends. The CDR3 is 13 residues long. Germline assignment: CDR1 SGHVS and CDR2 FQNEAQ. The CDR3 DNA reads TGTGCCAGCAGCCCCATGGCAACCTATGGCTACACCTTC. It codes for CASSPMATYGYTF.

The chain employs TRBV6-5 and TRBJ2-7; TRBD1 is a possible D gene (5 bases). The CDR3 sequence is 16 residues long. Germline loops: CDR1 MNHEY, CDR2 SVGAGI. The V gene lost 0 bases and the J gene lost 1 base, with 13 bases spanning the gap. CDR3 amino acids: CASSYSGQLYSYEQYF. CDR3 nucleotides: TGTGCCAGCAGTTACTCGGGGCAGCTTTATTCCTACGAGCAGTACTTC.